Listed below are T cell receptor beta chains from one sample, sequenced in a study of naive CD8 T cells in extremely preterm neonates. Libraries were prepared by immunoSEQ multiplex PCR; TCRdb keeps only in-frame clonotypes and omits some of them. Of approximately 5,000 clones listed, around 97% were seen once; the top ten hold 0.65% to 0.95%. The sequenced sample consisted of naive CD8+ T cells from blood. The receptors here all came from a human donor in good health. Each CDR3 is given with its conserved first and last residue. The D gene is left open where the match is weak. Clone sizes are given selectively: once, few, many, or a class where the clone is expanded.

V	J	size	D	length	DNA	CDR3
TRBV4-3	TRBJ2-2	NA	TRBD1	16	TGCGCCAGCAGCCTTCCCGGACAGGGGGCTAACGGGGAGCTGTTTTTT	CASSLPGQGANGELFF
TRBV4-1	TRBJ1-1	once	NA	18	TGCGCCAGCAGCCAGGAGGTCGGGCAGACTGGGGTGAACACTGAAGCTTTCTTT	CASSQEVGQTGVNTEAFF
TRBV7-9	TRBJ1-5	NA	NA	12	TGTGCCAGCAGCTTCGGTGAACGGCCCCAGCATTTT	CASSFGERPQHF
TRBV25-1	TRBJ1-2	NA	NA	12	TGTGCCAGCAGTGAATTTTTCAGGGGCTACACCTTC	CASSEFFRGYTF
TRBV4-1	TRBJ1-6	NA	NA	15	TGCGCCAGCAGCCAAGCGCAGGGTGATAATTCACCCCTCCACTTT	CASSQAQGDNSPLHF
TRBV11-2	TRBJ2-3	NA	TRBD1	17	TGTGCCAGCAGCTTAGTTCCCGGGGACAGTTACACAGATACGCAGTATTTT	CASSLVPGDSYTDTQYF
TRBV15	TRBJ1-6	NA	NA	17	TGTGCCACCAACAGAGAGGGAGGTATCAGGAGTAATTCACCCCTCCACTTT	CATNREGGIRSNSPLHF
TRBV10-1	TRBJ2-1	NA	NA	16	TGCGCCAGCAGTGGGCCCCTTAGCGGCTCCTACAATGAGCAGTTCTTC	CASSGPLSGSYNEQFF
TRBV7-9	TRBJ2-2	NA	TRBD1	16	TGTGCCAGCAGCCCGGGACAGGGGGCGAACACCGGGGAGCTGTTTTTT	CASSPGQGANTGELFF
TRBV10-1	TRBJ2-4	NA	NA	13	TGCGCCAGCAGTGATCCCCCGGAAAACATTCAGTACTTC	CASSDPPENIQYF
TRBV7-9	TRBJ2-3	NA	TRBD1	16	TGTGCCAGCAGCTTAGCGCTTGGGGGACAGGATAATACGCAGTATTTT	CASSLALGGQDNTQYF
TRBV9	TRBJ1-2	NA	TRBD1	14	TGTGCCAGCAGCGTAGGAGGGGGCGACTATGGCTACACCTTC	CASSVGGGDYGYTF
TRBV4-3	TRBJ1-1	NA	TRBD1	15	TGCGCCAGCAGCCCAGCGACAGGGGGAAACACTGAAGCTTTCTTT	CASSPATGGNTEAFF
TRBV28	TRBJ2-2	NA	NA	16	TGTGCCAGCAGTTCATTCGGGACACGCCAAGTCGGGGAGCTGTTTTTT	CASSSFGTRQVGELFF
TRBV29-1	TRBJ2-5	NA	TRBD1	15	TGCAGCGTAGGGGCCGGGACAGCCGTCCCGGAGACCCAGTACTTC	CSVGAGTAVPETQYF
TRBV27	TRBJ2-3	NA	TRBD2	17	TGTGCCAGCAGTGACATAGCTAGCGGGGGAATCACAGATACGCAGTATTTT	CASSDIASGGITDTQYF
TRBV25-1	TRBJ1-2	NA	NA	13	TGTGCCAGCAGTGAGGAAGGGGTTCTTGGCTACACCTTC	CASSEEGVLGYTF
TRBV27	TRBJ2-1	NA	TRBD1	18	TGTGCCAGCAGTTTACCTCCGGACAGGGGCGCCTGGGACAATGAGCAGTTCTTC	CASSLPPDRGAWDNEQFF
TRBV9	TRBJ2-7	NA	TRBD1	15	TGTGCCAGCAGCCACCCTGACTCCAGGGGGTACGAGCAGTACTTC	CASSHPDSRGYEQYF
TRBV11-2	TRBJ2-7	NA	TRBD1	14	TGTGCCAGCAGCGCCGGGACAGGGCACTACGAGCAGTACTTC	CASSAGTGHYEQYF
TRBV6-1	TRBJ1-6	once	TRBD1	16	TGTGCCAGCAGTGAAGCGGACAGGGGTTTGAATTCACCCCTCCACTTT	CASSEADRGLNSPLHF
TRBV19	TRBJ2-7	NA	TRBD1	15	TGTGCCAGTAGTTCCCGCCGGACAGGGGCATACGAGCAGTACTTC	CASSSRRTGAYEQYF